This TCR beta chain was retrieved from a study of blood T cell repertoires in COVID-19. The overall study: Researchers got acute and convalescent COVID-19 samples from the United States, Italy and Spain. PBMCs, B-cell-depleted T cells, or T cells were the source of the cDNA or gDNA that made up the material.

How the authors handled the data: Reference gene primer amplification yielded estimated nucleated cell counts. Method: immunoSEQ multiplex PCR; TCRdb's copy keeps in-frame clones and lacks some. That table supplies the V and J calls and clone size; D and trimming were determined from the DNA. The table has fewer than 250,000 clones, around 80% seen once. The CDR3 loop spans 13 amino acids. CDR1 is GTSNPN and CDR2 is SVGIG in the germline V gene (reference sequence). Trimming shortened V by 0 bases and J by 3 bases, and 8 bases separated the two germline ends. Sequenced sample: peripheral blood. The clonotype comes from a woman of 80 years or more with acute or convalescent COVID-19. V gene TRBV30 combines with J gene TRBJ1-2; weak D call: TRBD1 (6 bases). CDR3 DNA: TGTGCCTGGAGTGTACAGGGTCACTATGGCTACACCTTC. It codes for CAWSVQGHYGYTF.